A selection of T cell receptor beta chains follows, all from one sample in a study of blood T cell repertoires in COVID-19. This table comes from immunoSEQ multiplex PCR, and its TCRdb copy is limited to in-frame clones, with some not included. The top ten clones hold approximately 2.4% of a sample with about 150,000 clones, about nine tenths of them seen once. Sequences were obtained from peripheral blood. These receptors were taken from a human donor in a cohort sampled during active COVID-19. Each CDR3 is given with its conserved first and last residue. The D gene is left open where the match is weak.

CDR3aa: CASSYAAGVPASGYTF
v_gene: TRBV6-5
j_gene: TRBJ1-2
d_gene: .

CDR3aa: CASSPGGLSGNTIYF
v_gene: TRBV27
j_gene: TRBJ1-3
d_gene: .

CDR3aa: CASSYSGNRDRPSGGANVLTF
v_gene: TRBV6-2/TRBV6-3
j_gene: TRBJ2-6
d_gene: TRBD1

CDR3aa: CATREEGATDEQYF
v_gene: TRBV15
j_gene: TRBJ2-7
d_gene: .

CDR3aa: CASSKRGGSWEADTQYF
v_gene: TRBV11-2
j_gene: TRBJ2-3
d_gene: TRBD2

CDR3aa: CASSFGDNEQFF
v_gene: TRBV6-2/TRBV6-3
j_gene: TRBJ2-1
d_gene: .

CDR3aa: CASSPTGDSYNEQFF
v_gene: TRBV5-1
j_gene: TRBJ2-1
d_gene: TRBD1

CDR3aa: CASSQKLAGGATDTQYF
v_gene: TRBV4-2
j_gene: TRBJ2-3
d_gene: TRBD2

CDR3aa: CASTRFVASGANVLTF
v_gene: TRBV5-6
j_gene: TRBJ2-6
d_gene: .

CDR3aa: CASSLGGAGGLNYEQYF
v_gene: TRBV11-2
j_gene: TRBJ2-7
d_gene: TRBD2

CDR3aa: CASSLDLAGVKMAQFF
v_gene: TRBV11-2
j_gene: TRBJ2-1
d_gene: TRBD2

CDR3aa: CASRSGQATQPQHF
v_gene: TRBV6-5
j_gene: TRBJ1-5
d_gene: TRBD1

CDR3aa: CASSGDRSYNEQFF
v_gene: TRBV2
j_gene: TRBJ2-1
d_gene: TRBD1

CDR3aa: CASSQGARGYTF
v_gene: TRBV6-5
j_gene: TRBJ1-2
d_gene: TRBD1

CDR3aa: CASSRGQASSGNTIYF
v_gene: TRBV4-2
j_gene: TRBJ1-3
d_gene: TRBD1

CDR3aa: CASSIERGIGNQPQHF
v_gene: TRBV19
j_gene: TRBJ1-5
d_gene: .

CDR3aa: CASSSQGTEAFF
v_gene: TRBV7-9
j_gene: TRBJ1-1
d_gene: .

CDR3aa: CASTSPGGYEQYF
v_gene: TRBV19
j_gene: TRBJ2-7
d_gene: TRBD2

CDR3aa: CASSPTGDRGILNTEAFF
v_gene: TRBV5-5
j_gene: TRBJ1-1
d_gene: TRBD1

CDR3aa: CASSQIRLAGGNNEQFF
v_gene: TRBV4-3
j_gene: TRBJ2-1
d_gene: TRBD2

CDR3aa: CASSPGQNLLYEQYF
v_gene: TRBV5-1
j_gene: TRBJ2-7
d_gene: .

CDR3aa: CASSLSAGDEKLFF
v_gene: TRBV27
j_gene: TRBJ1-4
d_gene: .

CDR3aa: CASSSPPEGKETQYF
v_gene: TRBV28
j_gene: TRBJ2-5
d_gene: .

CDR3aa: CASRTGTGNTGELFF
v_gene: TRBV7-2
j_gene: TRBJ2-2
d_gene: TRBD1

CDR3aa: CASSPRGGHYNEQFF
v_gene: TRBV6-5
j_gene: TRBJ2-1
d_gene: .

CDR3aa: CASSDPGLAYEQFF
v_gene: TRBV6-2/TRBV6-3
j_gene: TRBJ2-1
d_gene: TRBD2

CDR3aa: CASSPPLDLSGYEQYF
v_gene: TRBV18
j_gene: TRBJ2-7
d_gene: .

CDR3aa: CASRVPDRAYEQYF
v_gene: TRBV9
j_gene: TRBJ2-7
d_gene: .

CDR3aa: CASSEDINSPLHF
v_gene: TRBV6-1
j_gene: TRBJ1-6
d_gene: .

CDR3aa: CASSYGTSGGTATGELFF
v_gene: TRBV5-1
j_gene: TRBJ2-2
d_gene: TRBD2

CDR3aa: CASSPRRSGSPEAFF
v_gene: TRBV4-1
j_gene: TRBJ1-1
d_gene: .

CDR3aa: CASSLVLGGTNEKLFF
v_gene: TRBV5-1
j_gene: TRBJ1-4
d_gene: .

CDR3aa: CASSKQGEGANVLTF
v_gene: TRBV6-5
j_gene: TRBJ2-6
d_gene: .

CDR3aa: CSGTNYGYTF
v_gene: TRBV29-1
j_gene: TRBJ1-2
d_gene: .

CDR3aa: CASSFRDRGEKLFF
v_gene: TRBV5-1
j_gene: TRBJ1-4
d_gene: TRBD1

CDR3aa: CASNGGQGNYGYTF
v_gene: TRBV6-5
j_gene: TRBJ1-2
d_gene: TRBD1

CDR3aa: CAPYLGGTGELFF
v_gene: TRBV21-1
j_gene: TRBJ2-2
d_gene: .